A single sample gave rise to the 32 T cell receptor beta chains below, sequenced in a study of response to subunit inactivated influenza vaccine. TCRdb passed the RT-PCR reads through MiXCR, listing each CDR3 protein once. The sample lists about 650,000 distinct CDR3 sequences, approximately 14% seen once, with 7.5% to 9% in the top ten. Sequences were derived from PBMCs from blood, sampled around 15 days before vaccination. The receptors derive from a man in his fifties who received an inactivated influenza vaccine.

The gene calls are TRBV27 and TRBJ1-5, with D perhaps TRBD1 (5 bases). This CDR3 spans 15 amino acids. Germline CDR1 is MNHEY and CDR2 is SMNVEV (reference sequence). V was trimmed by 4 bases and J by 3 bases, leaving 13 bases between them. CDR3 coding DNA: TGTGCCAGCAGTTCGTTACAGGCGGTCAATCAGCCCCAGCATTTT. This sequence encodes CASSSLQAVNQPQHF.

The chain couples TRBV2 to TRBJ2-3, with 8 bases fitting TRBD1. Germline V gives CDR1 SNHLY, CDR2 FYNNEI. The CDR3 spans 18 residues. Trimming at V came to 0 bases and at J to 5 bases, leaving 13 bases not matched to a gene. This chain's CDR3 is CASSEAISLQGAGDTQYF. CDR3 in DNA: TGTGCCAGCAGTGAAGCGATATCTCTCCAGGGGGCTGGAGATACGCAGTATTTT.

The V gene is TRBV6-2 or TRBV6-3, the J gene TRBJ1-5; the D is unclear. Trimming shortened V by 1 base and J by 6 bases, and 4 bases separated the two germline ends. The germline V gene encodes CDR1 MNHEY and CDR2 SVGEGT. The CDR3 sequence is 12 residues long. CDR3 region: CASSYLSQPQHF. In DNA, the CDR3 is TGTGCCAGCAGTTACTTGAGTCAGCCCCAGCATTTT.

This clonotype was found many times. This chain uses TRBV29-1 with TRBJ2-1, with D possibly being TRBD1 (6 bases). V lost 7 bases and J 6 bases, leaving 10 bases between the germline ends. The length of the CDR3 is 11 residues. In germline, CDR1 is SQVTM, CDR2 ANQGSEA. The CDR3 DNA follows: TGCAGCGACCTACAGGGCAATGAGCAGTTCTTC. Translated, it gives CSDLQGNEQFF.

This clonotype came up a few times. The chain links TRBV3-1 to TRBJ1-1; no definite D call. Between the trimmed V and J ends, which lost 6 bases and 3 bases, there was a span of 14 bases. The germline V gene encodes CDR1 LGHDT and CDR2 YNNKEL (reference sequence). The CDR3 totals 14 residues. The CDR3, as DNA: TGTGCCAGCAGAGAAGCGGGTAGGGACACTGAAGCTTTCTTT. Translated: CASREAGRDTEAFF.

This clonotype was found many times. The rearrangement links TRBV29-1 to TRBJ1-5, with D unclear. This CDR3 region has 12 residues. CDR1 is SQVTM, CDR2 ANQGSEA, per germline. Between the trimmed V and J ends, which lost 4 bases and 0 bases, there was a span of 4 bases. The CDR3 coding sequence is TGCAGCGTTGGAGATAGCAATCAGCCCCAGCATTTT. This encodes CSVGDSNQPQHF.

The genes are TRBV6-5 and TRBJ2-2; perhaps TRBD1 as D (6 bases). V gave up 2 bases and J gave up 6 bases, with 10 bases separating them. Germline V CDR1 and CDR2: MNHEY, SVGAGI. The CDR3 is 14 residues long. The DNA for the CDR3 is TGTGCCAGCAGTTACGAGTCAGGGGCCGGGGAGCTGTTTTTT. As protein: CASSYESGAGELFF.

This clonotype has a handful of counts. This chain joins TRBV9 and TRBJ1-1; tentatively, D is TRBD1 (6 bases). This CDR3 region has 16 residues. Germline assignment: CDR1 SGDLS and CDR2 YYNGEE. The V gene lost 0 bases and the J gene lost 3 bases, with 15 bases spanning the gap. CDR3 in DNA: TGTGCCAGCAGCGTAGGTAGGGGGGCGCGAGACACTGAAGCTTTCTTT. Translating it yields CASSVGRGARDTEAFF.

The V gene is TRBV6-1, the J gene TRBJ1-5, with D possibly matching TRBD1 (5 bases). Germline lookup yields CDR1 MNHNS and CDR2 SASEGT. The V and J ends lost 5 bases and 5 bases respectively, with 10 bases between them. This CDR3 has 13 amino acids. CDR3 residues: CASSQGRDQPQHF. CDR3 DNA: TGTGCCAGCAGTCAGGGTCGAGATCAGCCCCAGCATTTT.

This clonotype was observed a handful of times. CDR3 nucleotide sequence: TGTGCCACCAGTGGGGGACCCTCTTCCGAAGAGACCCAGTACTTC. It is translated as CATSGGPSSEETQYF. V is TRBV24-1 and J is TRBJ2-5; perhaps D is TRBD1 or TRBD2 (5 bases each). The CDR3 is made up of 15 amino acids. The germline V gene has CDR1 KGHDR and CDR2 SFDVKD. The ends were cut back, 5 bases at V and 3 bases at J, with 15 bases in the middle.

The chain links TRBV29-1 to TRBJ2-3; 9 bases are shared with TRBD2. V was pared by 4 bases and J by 3 bases, with 8 bases of the junction left unmatched. The CDR3 is made up of 15 amino acids. From germline, CDR1 is SQVTM and CDR2 ANQGSEA. The CDR3 bases are TGCAGCGTTGGTGCCCTTAGCGGGAGTACAGATACGCAGTATTTT. Protein product: CSVGALSGSTDTQYF.

This clonotype showed up many times. The chain carries TRBV29-1 and TRBJ2-5; D remains unclear. The germline V gene has CDR1 SQVTM and CDR2 ANQGSEA. The CDR3 loop spans 14 amino acids. The V gene lost 7 bases and the J gene lost 7 bases, with 22 bases spanning the gap. The CDR3 loop is CSAGSLLGQVTQYF. The DNA for the CDR3 is TGCAGCGCTGGGTCTCTCCTTGGCCAGGTGACCCAGTACTTC.

As to this clonotype: Since a much larger clone is just one base distant, this may be a read error. The chain has TRBV29-1 and TRBJ1-1; D unclear. The germline V and J ends were trimmed by 4 bases and 3 bases, with 15 bases remaining between them. CDR3 size: 14 residues. Germline V gene data show CDR1 as SQVTM and CDR2 as ANQGSEA. In DNA form, the CDR3 reads TGCAGCGTTGGGCAGGAACGGTGGGACACTGAAGCTTTCTTT. Translated, it gives CSVGQERWDTEAFF.

V and J are TRBV5-1 and TRBJ2-3; 13 nucleotides align to TRBD2. V was clipped by 4 bases and J by 4 bases; unmatched bases: 12. The CDR3 runs to 18 residues. Germline-derived CDR1 and CDR2 are SGHRS and YFSETQ. The CDR3 DNA is TGCGCCAGCAGCCTGGCACGTCAAGGACTAGCGGGGGCAGATACGCAGTATTTT. It codes for CASSLARQGLAGADTQYF.

J is TRBJ2-3 and V is TRBV25-1; D is possibly TRBD2 (5 bases). CDR1 and CDR2 (germline): MGHDK, SYGVNS. The V gene lost 3 bases and the J gene lost 7 bases, with 14 bases spanning the gap. This CDR3 region has 14 residues. The CDR3 is CASSESSWRNTQYF. The CDR3 nucleotides are TGTGCCAGCAGTGAGAGCTCCTGGAGGAATACGCAGTATTTT.

The sample holds a few counts of this clonotype. The V and J genes are TRBV20-1 and TRBJ2-1; TRBD2 matches 8 bases. Germline trimming cut 1 base from V and 6 bases from J; bases unmatched to any gene: 14. The CDR3 loop spans 17 amino acids. Germline values: CDR1 DFQATT, CDR2 SNEGSKA (reference sequence). DNA for the CDR3: TGCAGTGCTAGAGGAACCCATTTAGCGGGAAAATTCAATGAGCAGTTCTTC. This codes for CSARGTHLAGKFNEQFF.

This clonotype occurred many times. The genes are TRBV28 and TRBJ2-5; D unresolved. The germline V and J ends were trimmed by 5 bases and 1 base, with 8 bases remaining between them. The length of the CDR3 is 13 residues. CDR1 and CDR2 from the germline V gene are MDHEN and SYDVKM. Here the CDR3 reads CASSGASQETQYF. The CDR3 nucleotides are TGTGCCAGCAGTGGTGCGTCCCAAGAGACCCAGTACTTC.

This clonotype showed up just a few times. V usage is TRBV7-8 and J usage is TRBJ2-3, with 7 bases lining up with TRBD2. Germline V gene lookup returns CDR1 SGHVS and CDR2 FQNEAQ. The V segment lost 10 bases and the J segment 8 bases; nucleotides outside the gene matches: 15. The CDR3 is 14 residues long. CDR3 loop: CATALAGVGGTQYF. The CDR3 region has the DNA TGTGCCACCGCCCTGGCGGGAGTGGGGGGTACGCAGTATTTT.

The genes are TRBV5-1 and TRBJ2-1; 8 bases fit TRBD2. This CDR3 is 15 amino acids long. CDR1 is SGHRS and CDR2 is YFSETQ in the germline V gene. V was clipped by 5 bases and J by 3 bases; unmatched bases: 7. The CDR3 loop reads CASSAAGGDYNEQFF. CDR3 DNA sequence: TGCGCCAGCAGTGCCGCGGGGGGCGACTACAATGAGCAGTTCTTC.

The chain is built from TRBV10-3 and TRBJ2-1; TRBD1 aligns across 10 bases. The junction had 13 bases not matched to a gene; V was cut back by 4 bases and J by 7 bases. Germline V lookup: CDR1 ENHRY, CDR2 SYGVKD. CDR3 size: 17 residues. The CDR3 region has the DNA TGTGCCATCAGTGGACCCCCCCGACAGGGGGCACGGAATGAGCAGTTCTTC. Amino acids: CAISGPPRQGARNEQFF.

About this clonotype: Sequence at one end of the junction differs from germline and may be a read error. This sequence joins TRBV4-1 and TRBJ2-3, with D tentatively TRBD2 (6 bases). The CDR3 is 16 residues long. CDR1 and CDR2 from the germline V gene are MGHRA and YSYEKL. The CDR3 bases are TGCGCCAGCAGCAAAGAGGGTTTCGGGGGAACAGATACGCAGTATTTT. It translates to CASSKEGFGGTDTQYF.

The genes are TRBV19 and TRBJ2-7, with D possibly being TRBD1 (6 bases). Germline values: CDR1 LNHDA, CDR2 SQIVND (reference sequence). The V end was cut by 1 base, the J end by 1 base, with 14 bases between. This CDR3 is 16 amino acids long. Here the CDR3 reads CASSIGGGRRSYEQYF. The CDR3 nucleotides are TGTGCCAGTAGTATAGGAGGGGGACGCCGATCCTACGAGCAGTACTTC.

There are many counts of this clonotype. J is TRBJ2-7 and V is TRBV5-1; 8 bases are a match to TRBD1. CDR1 and CDR2 from the germline V gene are SGHRS and YFSETQ. V dropped 5 bases and J dropped 3; count of bases not matched to a gene: 13. The CDR3 consists of 16 residues. The chain's CDR3 is CASRQSPGTGSYEQYF. CDR3 in DNA: TGCGCCAGCAGACAGTCCCCCGGGACAGGAAGCTACGAGCAGTACTTC.

V gene TRBV29-1 combines with J gene TRBJ2-5; D gene ambiguous. Germline V lookup: CDR1 SQVTM, CDR2 ANQGSEA. Trimming cost V 4 bases and J 5 bases, with 8 bases left between them. The CDR3 runs 11 residues. DNA for the CDR3: TGCAGCGTTGGGTGGCTGGAGACCCAGTACTTC. Residues: CSVGWLETQYF.

V and J are TRBV6-2 or TRBV6-3 and TRBJ1-1; possible D gene TRBD1, 6 bases. The CDR3 covers 14 residues. The V end lost 8 bases, the J end lost 3 bases, and 16 bases lay between the germline ends. Germline V gene lookup returns CDR1 MNHEY and CDR2 SVGEGT. The CDR3 nucleotides are TGTGCCAGCGTTAAAGCAAGGGGGTACACTGAAGCTTTCTTT. It codes for CASVKARGYTEAFF.

Note on this clonotype: The junction does not match germline at one end; this may be a read error. The V call is TRBV7-7, the J call TRBJ2-1; 8 bases match TRBD2. This CDR3 has 13 amino acids. CDR1 SSHAT and CDR2 FNYEAQ come from the germline V gene (reference sequence). CDR3 nucleotide sequence: TGTGCTAGCAGCCTACGGGGGGGTAGCGAGCAGTTCTTC. It codes for CASSLRGGSEQFF.

The chain joins TRBV4-3 to TRBJ2-3, with D unresolved. The CDR3 is 14 amino acids. Per germline, CDR1 LGHNA and CDR2 YSLEER. Trimming took off 7 bases at V and 4 bases at J, with 15 bases between the two ends. The CDR3 is CASTPPRGADTQYF. Written as DNA, the CDR3 is TGCGCCAGCACCCCTCCGCGTGGGGCAGATACGCAGTATTTT.

This clonotype has more than one count but fewer than ten. The chain is built from TRBV27 and TRBJ1-6; D is uncertain. CDR3 size: 17 residues. V dropped 5 bases and J dropped 2 bases, with 16 bases sitting between them. The germline V gene has CDR1 MNHEY and CDR2 SMNVEV (reference sequence). DNA of the CDR3: TGTGCCAGCAGTCTCCTAGATGCGGGCGCCTATAATTCACCCCTCCACTTT. Encoded protein: CASSLLDAGAYNSPLHF.

This CDR3 reads CASSQDPHGNTGELFF. The CDR3 DNA follows: TGCGCCAGCAGCCAAGATCCCCACGGGAACACCGGGGAGCTGTTTTTT. The chain employs TRBV4-3 and TRBJ2-2, with D hard to call. CDR1 and CDR2 from the germline V gene are LGHNA and YSLEER. V was cut by 0 bases and J by 1 base, with 9 bases left in between. CDR3 length: 16 residues.

V and J are TRBV2 and TRBJ2-5; D tentatively reads TRBD1 or TRBD2 (5 bases each). Germline V gene data show CDR1 as SNHLY and CDR2 as FYNNEI. Trimming stripped 6 bases from V and 1 base from J, with 24 bases between. The CDR3 runs to 18 residues. This CDR3 reads CASSLKGRLLGTQETQYF. Written as DNA, the CDR3 is TGTGCCAGCAGCCTGAAAGGGCGGTTGTTGGGGACCCAAGAGACCCAGTACTTC.

The J gene is TRBJ1-6, the V gene TRBV20-1; D not certain. Germline values: CDR1 DFQATT, CDR2 SNEGSKA (reference sequence). Trimming stripped 3 bases from V and 15 bases from J, with 12 bases between. The CDR3 has 11 amino acids. The CDR3, as DNA: TGCAGTGCTAGCCTTCTTCTTAACCTCCACTTT. Translating gives CSASLLLNLHF.

The rearrangement uses TRBV6-1 and TRBJ2-3, with D possibly called TRBD1 or TRBD2 (5 bases each). V lost 7 bases, J lost 0 bases, and 11 bases lay in between. Germline CDR1 is MNHNS and CDR2 is SASEGT. CDR3 length: 14 amino acids. This chain's CDR3 is CASTLRDSTDTQYF. The CDR3 DNA reads as TGTGCCAGCACCCTCCGGGACAGCACAGATACGCAGTATTTT.